A single sample is the source of the 13 T cell receptor beta chains below, sequenced in a study of T cells in Graves' hyperthyroidism and ophthalmopathy. Amplification of TCR beta CDR3 regions was performed using RNA transcripts as template. Carried out on the TCR CDR3, a first-round RT-PCR used the HTBI primer set. TCRdb called the multiplex PCR reads again in MiXCR, with one record for every CDR3 protein. The repertoire has hundreds of thousands of distinct CDR3 sequences, about 35% of them found once; the top ten carry around 30%. The specimen was blood. The receptors come from a woman in her thirties or forties with Graves' hyperthyroidism.

In this sample, this clonotype turned up many times. The V and J genes are TRBV7-9 and TRBJ2-6, with D perhaps matching TRBD2 (5 bases). The V gene lost 3 bases and the J gene lost 3 bases, with 18 bases spanning the gap. This CDR3 has 18 amino acids. Germline V gene lookup returns CDR1 SEHNR and CDR2 FQNEAQ (reference sequence). The CDR3 sequence is CASSFASGLGSGANVLTF. CDR3 bases: TGTGCCAGCAGCTTCGCTAGTGGCTTGGGGAGTGGGGCCAACGTCCTGACTTTC. Filled out from reference TRBV7-9 and TRBJ2-6, the complete variable domain reads DTGVSQNPRHKITKRGQNVTFRCDPISEHNRLYWYRQTLGQGPEFLTYFQNEAQLEKSRLLSDRFSAERPKGSFSTLEIQRTEQGDSAMYLCASSFASGLGSGANVLTFGAGSRLTVL.

This chain joins TRBV6-1 and TRBJ1-2; 7 bases fit TRBD1. This CDR3 is built from 12 residues. The germline CDR1 and CDR2 sequences are MNHNS and SASEGT. V trimming: 8 bases; J trimming: 4 bases; junction bases outside the gene matches: 4. CDR3 protein: CASPDRAYGYTF. The DNA of the CDR3 is TGTGCCAGCCCCGACAGGGCCTATGGCTACACCTTC.

This clonotype was seen just once. The chain has TRBV2 and TRBJ2-2; 10 bases map to TRBD1. Germline V gene sequence: CDR1 SNHLY, CDR2 FYNNEI. V shed 6 bases and J 4 bases; nucleotides not matched to a gene: 11. The CDR3 runs to 17 residues. In DNA form, the CDR3 reads TGTGCCAGCAGCGCGACAGGGGGCATCAGCTCCACCGGGGAGCTGTTTTTT. This sequence encodes CASSATGGISSTGELFF.

Regarding this clonotype: A read error may explain this, as a much larger clone is one base away. The chain joins TRBV19 to TRBJ1-6, with 9 bases lining up with TRBD1. V shed 4 bases and J 9 bases; nucleotides not matched to a gene: 7. The CDR3 is made up of 15 amino acids. Germline V gene lookup returns CDR1 LNHDA and CDR2 SQIVND (reference sequence). CDR3 nucleotide sequence: TGTGCCAGTAGTACAGGACAGGGGACGAGTTCACCCCTCCACTTT. Its translation is CASSTGQGTSSPLHF.

A few counts support this clonotype. This clone may be a read error of a much larger clone one base away. The chain carries TRBV7-2 and TRBJ1-3; D gene unclear. Germline lookup yields CDR1 SGHTA and CDR2 FQGNSA. This CDR3 is 12 amino acids long. Trimming removed 8 bases at V and 0 bases at J, with 5 bases between. The CDR3: CASGNSGNTIYF. CDR3 in DNA: TGTGCCAGCGGCAACTCTGGAAACACCATATATTTT. The variable domain in full, with the rest retrieved from reference TRBV7-2 and TRBJ1-3, is GAGVSQSPSNKVTEKGKDVELRCDPISGHTALYWYRQSLGQGLEFLIYFQGNSAPDKSGLPSDRFSAERTGGSVSTLTIQRTQQEDSAVYLCASGNSGNTIYFGEGSWLTVV.

In this sample, this clonotype turned up many times. The rearrangement uses TRBV2 and TRBJ2-7; 7 bases align to TRBD1. CDR1 and CDR2 from the germline V gene are SNHLY and FYNNEI. V lost 5 bases and J lost 5; bases outside the gene matches: 18. The length of the CDR3 is 17 residues. CDR3 sequence (DNA): TGTGCCAGCAGTCGCAGGGGACAGCCCTTTGCCCTTGACGAGCAGTACTTC. It translates to CASSRRGQPFALDEQYF.

This clonotype was counted between two and nine times. The genes are TRBV4-1 and TRBJ1-2, with 7 bases lining up with TRBD1. Germline CDR1 is MGHRA and CDR2 is YSYEKL. This CDR3 has 15 residues. Trimming removed 4 bases from V and 0 bases from J; junction bases left unmatched: 5. This chain's CDR3 is CASSPTGPSNYGYTF. CDR3 DNA sequence: TGCGCCAGCAGCCCGACAGGGCCGTCTAACTATGGCTACACCTTC.

This clonotype was detected a few times. V gene TRBV19 combines with J gene TRBJ2-5; D might be TRBD1 (6 bases). The CDR3 length is 16 residues. Germline V gene lookup returns CDR1 LNHDA and CDR2 SQIVND (reference sequence). V lost 7 bases and J 5 bases, leaving 23 bases between the germline ends. The CDR3 DNA reads TGTGCCAGTAATCAAGGAGCGGACAGACCCTGGGAGACCCAGTACTTC. As protein: CASNQGADRPWETQYF.

This clonotype appeared many times. The rearrangement links TRBV29-1 to TRBJ2-2; the D call may be TRBD1 or TRBD2 (5 bases each). V lost 4 bases to trimming and J lost 0 bases, with 12 bases between them. This CDR3 is 15 amino acids long. Germline CDR1 reads SQVTM; CDR2 reads ANQGSEA. The CDR3 DNA is TGCAGCGTTGGTCACCAGGGACCGAACACCGGGGAGCTGTTTTTT. Residues: CSVGHQGPNTGELFF.

CDR3 sequence reads: CASSLGGGDTTGNTIYF. The CDR3 DNA reads TGTGCCAGCAGCTTGGGGGGAGGGGACACTACTGGAAACACCATATATTTT. V and J are TRBV7-9 and TRBJ1-3, with D tentatively TRBD1 (6 bases). Germline V gene data show CDR1 as SEHNR and CDR2 as FQNEAQ (reference sequence). Trimming took 3 bases from V and 2 from J, leaving 17 bases between them. The CDR3 contains 17 residues.

V usage is TRBV28 and J usage is TRBJ1-5, with D perhaps matching TRBD1 (5 bases). The length of the CDR3 is 13 residues. Trimming left V 11 bases short and J 6 bases short, with 17 bases between. Germline-derived CDR1 and CDR2 are MDHEN and SYDVKM. CDR3 residues: CAAGRGRAQPQHF. In DNA form, the CDR3 reads TGTGCCGCGGGACGAGGGAGAGCTCAGCCCCAGCATTTT.

The chain has TRBV20-1 and TRBJ2-7, with TRBD2 matching 10 bases. The last part of the DNA fits TRBJ2-1 better; the J call may be wrong. The CDR3 sequence is 14 residues long. The germline gives CDR1 DFQATT, CDR2 SNEGSKA (reference sequence). CDR3 sequence reads: CSARLEVGTSAQFF. The CDR3 nucleotides read TGCAGTGCTAGACTTGAAGTGGGGACTAGCGCGCAGTTCTTC.

This clonotype was detected ten times or more. This chain connects TRBV5-1 to TRBJ1-4, with TRBD1 as a possible D gene (6 bases). The germline V gene has CDR1 SGHRS and CDR2 YFSETQ. Trimming pared 0 bases from V and 8 bases from J, leaving 14 bases between. The CDR3 spans 15 residues. The CDR3 protein is CASSLEGGEDEKLFF. CDR3 in DNA: TGCGCCAGCAGCTTGGAGGGGGGGGAGGACGAAAAACTGTTTTTT.